This T cell receptor (beta chain) was documented in a study of monozygotic twins with inflammatory bowel disease. The germline gives CDR1 DFQATT, CDR2 SNEGSKA (reference sequence). There are 14 residues in the CDR3. The template switching step added UMIs that contained a 6-nucleotide sample barcode. Reanalyzing the 5' RACE reads, TCRdb keeps one entry per CDR3 protein, without DNA. The repertoire table contains over 110,000 distinct CDR3 sequences. The sequencing sample was made of blood. The receptor was isolated from a human donor with ulcerative colitis or Crohn's disease, or a healthy co-twin of an affected twin (not recorded which). The genes are TRBV20-1 and TRBJ1-3; TCRdb's assignment of TRBD1 cannot be checked, as there is no DNA. The CDR3 sequence is CSASSSRGRNTIYF.